The next 20 T cell receptor beta chains were all read from a single sample in a study of blood T cell repertoires in COVID-19. Measured with immunoSEQ multiplex PCR; TCRdb has only the in-frame clones, and not every one. The sample consists of approximately 38,000 clones, about 94% of them appearing once. Sequenced: peripheral blood. The receptors were sampled from a human donor with active COVID-19. The donor label of this sample is uncertain.

V and J are TRBV5-1 and TRBJ2-3; 7 nucleotides line up with TRBD2. Germline CDR1 is SGHRS and CDR2 is YFSETQ. The CDR3 has 17 amino acids. Trimming cost V 4 bases and J 8 bases; bases outside gene matches: 19. The CDR3 here is CASSPLATWGERGTQYF. In nucleotides, the CDR3 is TGCGCCAGCAGCCCCCTTGCCACCTGGGGGGAGCGGGGTACGCAGTATTTT. The whole variable domain, remainder taken from reference TRBV5-1 and TRBJ2-3, is KAGVTQTPRYLIKTRGQQVTLSCSPISGHRSVSWYQQTPGQGLQFLFEYFSETQRNKGNFPGRFSGRQFSNSRSEMNVSTLELGDSALYLCASSPLATWGERGTQYFGPGTRLTVL.

The chain couples TRBV3-1 (or the pseudogene TRBV3-2) to TRBJ2-3; 7 bases agree with TRBD1. J was trimmed by 1 base and V by 4 bases; bases with no gene match: 8. The germline CDR1 and CDR2 sequences are LGHDT and YNNKEL (reference sequence). This CDR3 has 16 residues. The CDR3 loop is CASSPRQGVGTDTQYF. The CDR3 bases are TGTGCCAGCAGCCCCCGACAGGGAGTGGGCACAGATACGCAGTATTTT.

The CDR3, as DNA: TGTGCCAGCAGTCGACTAGCGGGTGACTACGAGCAGTACTTC. It yields the protein CASSRLAGDYEQYF. The chain is built from TRBV6-5 and TRBJ2-7; 10 bases are shared with TRBD2. V lost 5 bases and J lost 3; bases outside the gene matches: 4. The CDR3 runs to 14 residues. Germline CDR1 reads MNHEY; CDR2 reads SVGAGI.

The rearrangement uses TRBV3-1 (or the pseudogene TRBV3-2) and TRBJ2-5; TRBD1 is a possible D gene (6 bases). This CDR3 region has 14 residues. Between the trimmed V and J ends, which lost 2 bases and 0 bases, there was a span of 7 bases. From germline, CDR1 is LGHDT and CDR2 YNNKEL (reference sequence). The CDR3 DNA is TGTGCCAGCAGCCAATACAGGGACCAAGAGACCCAGTACTTC. Its translation: CASSQYRDQETQYF.

This chain links TRBV3-1 (or the pseudogene TRBV3-2) with TRBJ1-6; a possible D gene is TRBD1 (5 bases). The germline CDR1 and CDR2 sequences are LGHDT and YNNKEL (reference sequence). V lost 1 base to trimming and J lost 14 bases, with 12 bases between them. The CDR3 consists of 13 residues. The CDR3 protein is CASSQVGALALHF. The CDR3 region has the DNA TGTGCCAGCAGCCAAGTTGGGGCTCTGGCCCTCCACTTT.

V is TRBV19 and J is TRBJ1-1; D call uncertain. CDR1 and CDR2 from the germline V gene are LNHDA and SQIVND (reference sequence). Trimming stripped 1 base from V and 3 bases from J, with 15 bases between. This CDR3 contains 16 residues. The CDR3, as DNA: TGTGCCAGTAGTATAGCCTTTGGCGGCCCCGACACTGAAGCTTTCTTT. This codes for CASSIAFGGPDTEAFF.

This sequence joins TRBV6-1 and TRBJ1-3; D remains ambiguous. CDR1 and CDR2 (germline): MNHNS, SASEGT. Trimming removed 2 bases from V and 2 bases from J, with 7 bases in between. This CDR3 has 14 residues. The CDR3 loop is CASSELVAGNTIYF. The DNA of the CDR3 is TGTGCCAGCAGTGAATTGGTAGCTGGAAACACCATATATTTT.

The V and J genes are TRBV11-2 and TRBJ2-7, with TRBD2 as a possible D gene (6 bases). V lost 0 bases to trimming and J lost 4 bases, with 19 bases between them. Germline values: CDR1 SGHAT, CDR2 FQNNGV. The CDR3 sequence is 17 residues long. CDR3 in DNA: TGTGCCAGCAGCTTAGATGGGCGGGGACTTGGACTATACGAGCAGTACTTC. This translates into CASSLDGRGLGLYEQYF.

The chain uses TRBV5-5 and TRBJ1-1; D might be TRBD1 (5 bases). The CDR3 spans 16 residues. V was shortened by 4 bases and J by 0 bases, with 16 bases between the two germline ends. Germline values: CDR1 SGHKS, CDR2 YYEKEE (reference sequence). CDR3 sequence: CASSENPRGVNTEAFF. CDR3 in DNA: TGTGCCAGCAGCGAAAACCCCCGGGGGGTGAACACTGAAGCTTTCTTT.

The rearrangement uses TRBV18 and TRBJ2-1; the match to TRBD2 covers 8 bases. Germline loops: CDR1 KGHSH, CDR2 LQKENI. With V trimmed by 3 bases and J by 10 bases, 5 bases remained unmatched. The CDR3 extends over 13 amino acids. In DNA, the CDR3 is TGTGCCAGCTCACCTTCCCCGGGAGGGGAGCAGTTCTTC. Translated, it gives CASSPSPGGEQFF. The whole variable domain, filled in from reference TRBV18 and TRBJ2-1, reads NAGVMQNPRHLVRRRGQEARLRCSPMKGHSHVYWYRQLPEEGLKFMVYLQKENIIDESGMPKERFSAEFPKEGPSILRIQQVVRGDSAAYFCASSPSPGGEQFFGPGTRLTVL.

The chain links TRBV7-2 to TRBJ1-1; tentative D call: TRBD1 (5 bases). V lost 4 bases and J lost 1, with 19 bases in between. The CDR3 loop spans 17 amino acids. CDR1 SGHTA and CDR2 FQGNSA come from the germline V gene. CDR3 in DNA: TGTGCCAGCAGCTCCTACTGGCCGGGGAGGGGGAACACTGAAGCTTTCTTT. It codes for CASSSYWPGRGNTEAFF.

The chain combines TRBV11-3 with TRBJ2-1, with TRBD1 identical over 7 bases. CDR3 length: 15 residues. The ends lost 1 base at V and 10 bases at J; junction bases unmatched: 10. Germline V gene lookup returns CDR1 SGHNT and CDR2 YENEEA. This CDR3 reads CASSLVMIQGMEQFF. The CDR3 DNA reads as TGTGCCAGCAGCTTAGTTATGATACAGGGGATGGAGCAGTTCTTC. The full variable domain, with the rest looked up from reference TRBV11-3 and TRBJ2-1, is EAGVVQSPRYKIIEKKQPVAFWCNPISGHNTLYWYLQNLGQGPELLIRYENEEAVDDSQLPKDRFSAERLKGVDSTLKIQPAELGDSAVYLCASSLVMIQGMEQFFGPGTRLTVL.

The chain links TRBV29-1 to TRBJ2-3; 9 nucleotides line up with TRBD1. J lost 1 base, V lost 6 bases, and 5 bases had no gene match. The CDR3 spans 14 residues. CDR1 is SQVTM, CDR2 ANQGSEA, per germline. CDR3 DNA sequence: TGCAGCGTCCTTAGGACAGGGGGCACAGATACGCAGTATTTT. This encodes CSVLRTGGTDTQYF.

The chain is built from TRBV19 and TRBJ2-2, with a possible D match to TRBD1 (6 bases). Deletions cut 4 bases from V and 3 bases from J, with 18 bases between. The CDR3 length is 17 residues. Germline CDR1 and CDR2: LNHDA and SQIVND (reference sequence). For the CDR3, the DNA is TGTGCCAGTAGTAGGTCCGCAGGGGATTCGGACACCGGGGAGCTGTTTTTT. This translates into CASSRSAGDSDTGELFF. Complete variable domain (other parts from reference TRBV19 and TRBJ2-2): DGGITQSPKYLFRKEGQNVTLSCEQNLNHDAMYWYRQDPGQGLRLIYYSQIVNDFQKGDIAEGYSVSREKKESFPLTVTSAQKNPTAFYLCASSRSAGDSDTGELFFGEGSRLTVL.

The chain employs TRBV6-5 and TRBJ2-7; D ambiguous. The length of the CDR3 is 15 residues. Germline CDR1 MNHEY, CDR2 SVGAGI. V was shortened by 2 bases and J by 0 bases, with 11 bases between the two germline ends. The CDR3: CASSYANIRSYEQYF. CDR3 DNA sequence: TGTGCCAGCAGTTACGCAAACATTCGCTCCTACGAGCAGTACTTC.

The rearrangement uses TRBV16 and TRBJ2-7; TRBD2 is a possible D gene (7 bases). The CDR3 is 16 residues long. Germline V gives CDR1 KGHSY, CDR2 FQNENV. Trimming removed 0 bases at V and 4 bases at J, with 16 bases between. CDR3 DNA sequence: TGTGCCAGCAGCCAATCCGTAAGTCGGGGGGCGTACGAGCAGTACTTC. The encoded protein is CASSQSVSRGAYEQYF. The whole variable domain, remainder taken from reference TRBV16 and TRBJ2-7, is GEEVAQTPKHLVRGEGQKAKLYCAPIKGHSYVFWYQQVLKNEFKFLISFQNENVFDETGMPKERFSAKCLPNSPCSLEIQATKLEDSAVYFCASSQSVSRGAYEQYFGPGTRLTVT.

The chain carries TRBV19 and TRBJ2-1; 9 nucleotides match TRBD2. The germline V gene encodes CDR1 LNHDA and CDR2 SQIVND (reference sequence). CDR3 length: 13 residues. The V segment lost 10 bases and the J segment 7 bases; nucleotides outside the gene matches: 8. The CDR3, as DNA: TGTGCCATCGCCGGGACTAGCATGAATGAGCAGTTCTTC. It yields the protein CAIAGTSMNEQFF.

The CDR3 sequence is CASSLKEGPYQPQHF. The CDR3 DNA reads TGTGCCAGCAGTTTAAAGGAGGGGCCCTATCAGCCCCAGCATTTT. The chain is built from TRBV27 and TRBJ1-5, with D possibly being TRBD1 (5 bases). Deletions cut 2 bases from V and 5 bases from J, with 13 bases between. Germline V gene data show CDR1 as MNHEY and CDR2 as SMNVEV (reference sequence). The CDR3 is made up of 15 amino acids.

The chain has TRBV19 and TRBJ2-5, with 8 bases fitting TRBD2. With V trimmed by 3 bases and J by 5 bases, 5 bases remained unmatched. CDR1 is LNHDA, CDR2 SQIVND, per germline (reference sequence). The CDR3 length is 14 residues. CDR3 sequence reads: CASSIREGRETQYF. The CDR3 DNA follows: TGTGCCAGTAGTATCCGGGAGGGCCGTGAGACCCAGTACTTC.

The V and J genes are TRBV1 and TRBJ2-2; TRBD1, the D gene given by the table, was not confirmed from the DNA. TRBV1 is deemed a pseudogene. The CDR3 is 17 amino acids. The CDR3 reads CTSRPIRGKLFNGELFF. Written as DNA, the CDR3 is TGCACCAGCAGACCTATCAGGGGGAAACTCTTTAACGGGGAGCTGTTTTTT.